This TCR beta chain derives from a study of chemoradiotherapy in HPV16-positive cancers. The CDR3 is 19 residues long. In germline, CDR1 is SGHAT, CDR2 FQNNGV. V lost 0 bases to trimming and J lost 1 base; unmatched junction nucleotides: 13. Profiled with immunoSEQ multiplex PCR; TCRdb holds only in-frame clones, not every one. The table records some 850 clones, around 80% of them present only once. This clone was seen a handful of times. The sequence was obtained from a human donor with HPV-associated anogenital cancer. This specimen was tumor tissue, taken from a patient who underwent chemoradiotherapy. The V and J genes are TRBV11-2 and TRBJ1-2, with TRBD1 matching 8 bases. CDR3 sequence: CASSLDLGQGLGYNYGYTF. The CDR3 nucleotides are TGTGCCAGCAGCTTAGATTTAGGACAGGGTCTCGGTTATAACTATGGCTACACCTTC.